The 18 T cell receptor beta chains below were found in one sample sequenced in a study of T-cell reconstitution after alpha-beta-depleted transplantation in children. TCRbeta library construction was performed incorporating unique molecular identifiers. TCRdb passed the PCR reads through MiXCR, listing each CDR3 protein once. The sample has just under 350,000 distinct CDR3 sequences; 16% are singletons. This specimen was PBMCs, mostly from graft donor cells, taken 360 days after TCRalphabeta/CD19-depleted stem cell transplant. The origin of the receptors is a male patient aged 2 to 9 who had a stem cell transplant for acute lymphoblastic leukemia, so the T cells may come from the graft donor.

This clonotype has a handful of counts. The V and J genes are TRBV9 and TRBJ2-3, with 9 positions matching TRBD1. The CDR3 extends over 14 amino acids. From germline, CDR1 is SGDLS and CDR2 YYNGEE. Germline trimming cut 3 bases from V and 4 bases from J; bases unmatched to any gene: 3. The CDR3 sequence: CASSARQGADTQYF. For the CDR3, the DNA is TGTGCCAGCAGCGCACGACAGGGGGCAGATACGCAGTATTTT.

This clonotype occurred many times. This rearrangement joins TRBV4-3 to TRBJ2-7; the D gene is possibly TRBD2 (5 bases). Germline CDR1 is LGHNA and CDR2 is YSLEER. CDR3 length: 16 residues. With 3 bases removed from V and 11 bases from J, the gap between germline ends came to 26 bases. The CDR3 nucleotides read TGCGCCAGCAGCCAGGCGCACGGGCTAGCAATCGTTAGAAAGTACTTC. Translating gives CASSQAHGLAIVRKYF.

This clonotype has only a few counts. CDR3 protein: CASSSGTVNTEAFF. DNA of the CDR3: TGTGCCAGCAGCTCCGGGACAGTGAACACTGAAGCTTTCTTT. J is TRBJ1-1 and V is TRBV13; 7 nucleotides match TRBD1. The ends lost 4 bases at V and 0 bases at J; junction bases unmatched: 2. This CDR3 region has 14 residues. Germline-derived CDR1 and CDR2 are PRHDT and FYEKMQ (reference sequence).

In its sample, this clonotype was seen once. This chain's CDR3 is CASSQVEYAGEQYF. CDR3 DNA: TGCGCCAGCAGCCAGGTAGAATACGCGGGCGAGCAGTACTTC. The rearrangement links TRBV4-1 to TRBJ2-7, with D possibly matching TRBD2 (5 bases). V lost 3 bases and J lost 6, with 15 bases in between. Germline lookup yields CDR1 MGHRA and CDR2 YSYEKL. The CDR3 runs 14 residues.

This clonotype has a handful of counts. The rearrangement joins TRBV7-2 to TRBJ2-7, with D uncertain. Germline V lookup: CDR1 SGHTA, CDR2 FQGNSA. The CDR3 has 14 residues. V dropped 2 bases and J dropped 3 bases, with 11 bases sitting between them. Here the CDR3 DNA reads TGTGCCAGCAGCTTAATCCCCGACGGCTACGAGCAGTACTTC. Its translation: CASSLIPDGYEQYF.

Only a few counts were recorded for this clonotype. V and J are TRBV6-1 and TRBJ2-3, with D perhaps TRBD1 (6 bases). CDR1 MNHNS and CDR2 SASEGT come from the germline V gene. CDR3 size: 16 residues. V lost 7 bases to trimming and J lost 2 bases, with 19 bases between them. The CDR3, as DNA: TGTGCCAGCATCGCCCGGGACACGAAACTCACAGATACGCAGTATTTT. This sequence encodes CASIARDTKLTDTQYF.

This clonotype was recorded many times. V and J are TRBV4-1 and TRBJ2-1, with D uncertain. CDR1 and CDR2 from the germline V gene are MGHRA and YSYEKL. The CDR3 has 15 residues. Deletions cut 1 base from V and 6 bases from J, with 13 bases between. The CDR3 region has the DNA TGCGCCAGCAGCCAAGGCCCTACTGCCCTCAATGAGCAGTTCTTC. This encodes CASSQGPTALNEQFF.

This clonotype has only a few counts. This chain uses TRBV7-2 with TRBJ1-3; 8 bases line up with TRBD1. V lost 5 bases and J lost 2; bases outside the gene matches: 2. This CDR3 has 14 amino acids. The germline V gene encodes CDR1 SGHTA and CDR2 FQGNSA. Here the CDR3 reads CASSQDRAGNTIYF. In nucleotides, the CDR3 is TGTGCCAGCAGCCAGGACAGGGCTGGAAACACCATATATTTT.

V gene TRBV4-3 combines with J gene TRBJ2-5, with D possibly being TRBD1 or TRBD2 (7 bases each). Between the trimmed V and J ends, which lost 8 bases and 3 bases, there was a span of 25 bases. CDR3 length: 17 amino acids. Germline assignment: CDR1 LGHNA and CDR2 YSLEER. The DNA of the CDR3 is TGCGCCAGCGGCCGCGTAGGGGGCGGGAGTGTGGAAGAGACCCAGTACTTC. It is translated as CASGRVGGGSVEETQYF.

This clonotype was seen only a few times. The chain carries TRBV28 and TRBJ2-1; D unresolved. The CDR3 has 16 residues. Germline V gene data show CDR1 as MDHEN and CDR2 as SYDVKM. Trimming removed 6 bases at V and 2 bases at J, with 17 bases between. Written as DNA, the CDR3 is TGTGCCAGCAGCCCGTTTGGGCCCCGACCCTACAATGAGCAGTTCTTC. Residues: CASSPFGPRPYNEQFF.

The sample holds a few counts of this clonotype. The chain is built from TRBV27 and TRBJ1-5; 7 positions agree with TRBD1. The V segment lost 4 bases and the J segment 7 bases; nucleotides outside the gene matches: 7. Germline values: CDR1 MNHEY, CDR2 SMNVEV (reference sequence). This CDR3 has 14 residues. The DNA of the CDR3 is TGTGCCAGCAGTTACTCAGGGGGAGTACAGCCCCAGCATTTT. Translating it yields CASSYSGGVQPQHF.

This clonotype was observed at least ten times. In nucleotides, the CDR3 is TGTGCCAGCAGTTTCTCGTCTAGCGGAGAGACCCAGTACTTC. Amino acids: CASSFSSSGETQYF. The chain uses TRBV12-3 or TRBV12-4 and TRBJ2-5, with 7 nucleotides matching TRBD2. V shed 3 bases, J shed 4 bases, and the junction held 5 bases outside the gene matches. CDR3 length equals 14 residues.

The chain links TRBV7-2 to TRBJ2-7; 9 bases line up with TRBD1. This CDR3 region has 16 residues. Germline CDR1 is SGHTA and CDR2 is FQGNSA. J was trimmed by 5 bases and V by 2 bases; bases with no gene match: 10. The CDR3 is CASSLLTGGGWNEQYF. In DNA form, the CDR3 reads TGTGCCAGCAGCTTACTCACAGGGGGCGGCTGGAACGAGCAGTACTTC.

This clonotype was observed a few times. The rearrangement links TRBV4-1 to TRBJ1-5, with D hard to call. The CDR3 sequence is 15 residues long. Germline V gene sequence: CDR1 MGHRA, CDR2 YSYEKL. V was cut by 4 bases and J by 4 bases, with 14 bases left in between. The CDR3 DNA follows: TGCGCCAGCAGCCCTGGCCAATTGGCAAATCAGCCCCAGCATTTT. Translated: CASSPGQLANQPQHF.

The chain combines TRBV29-1 with TRBJ2-5, with TRBD1 matching 9 bases. V shed 5 bases, J shed 1 base, and the junction held 5 bases outside the gene matches. The CDR3 spans 14 residues. Germline V lookup: CDR1 SQVTM, CDR2 ANQGSEA. CDR3 sequence: CSVNRGQLQETQYF. The CDR3, as DNA: TGCAGCGTTAACAGGGGGCAACTCCAAGAGACCCAGTACTTC.

V is TRBV11-1 and J is TRBJ2-6; 8 bases match TRBD1. The CDR3 runs 19 residues. V trimming: 4 bases; J trimming: 2 bases; junction bases outside the gene matches: 13. The V gene's germline CDR1 is SGHAT and CDR2 FQDESV (reference sequence). Here the CDR3 reads CASSSDRGIEVAGANVLTF. CDR3 DNA: TGTGCCAGCAGCTCCGACAGGGGAATTGAGGTAGCTGGGGCCAACGTCCTGACTTTC.

The chain couples TRBV6-1 to TRBJ2-3; D call uncertain. V was shortened by 2 bases and J by 0 bases, with 15 bases between the two germline ends. Per germline, CDR1 MNHNS and CDR2 SASEGT. The length of the CDR3 is 17 residues. CDR3 in amino acids: CASSEYFVGPSTDTQYF. Written as DNA, the CDR3 is TGTGCCAGCAGTGAATATTTCGTGGGCCCCAGCACAGATACGCAGTATTTT.

The chain couples TRBV5-1 to TRBJ2-1; TRBD2 matches 8 bases. The junction had 8 bases not matched to a gene; V was cut back by 1 base and J by 5 bases. The length of the CDR3 is 16 residues. Germline V gene lookup returns CDR1 SGHRS and CDR2 YFSETQ. The CDR3 protein is CASSLYELRGDNEQFF. The CDR3 DNA is TGCGCCAGCAGCTTGTACGAACTGCGGGGGGACAATGAGCAGTTCTTC. Variable domain in full (rest from reference TRBV5-1 and TRBJ2-1): KAGVTQTPRYLIKTRGQQVTLSCSPISGHRSVSWYQQTPGQGLQFLFEYFSETQRNKGNFPGRFSGRQFSNSRSEMNVSTLELGDSALYLCASSLYELRGDNEQFFGPGTRLTVL.